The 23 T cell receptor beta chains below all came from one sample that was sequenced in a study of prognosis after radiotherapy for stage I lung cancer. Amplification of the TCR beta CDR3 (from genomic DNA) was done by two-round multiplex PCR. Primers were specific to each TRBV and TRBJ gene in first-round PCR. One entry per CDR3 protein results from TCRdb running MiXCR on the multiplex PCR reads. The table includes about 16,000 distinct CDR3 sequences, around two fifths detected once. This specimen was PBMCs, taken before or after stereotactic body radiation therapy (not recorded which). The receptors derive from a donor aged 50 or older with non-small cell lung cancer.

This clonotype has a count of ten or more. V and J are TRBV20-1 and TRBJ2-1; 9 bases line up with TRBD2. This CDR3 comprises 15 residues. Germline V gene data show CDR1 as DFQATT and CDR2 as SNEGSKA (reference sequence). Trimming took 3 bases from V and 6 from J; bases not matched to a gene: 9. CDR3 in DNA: TGCAGTGCTAGTAGTCTACTAGCGGGTCCCAATGAGCAGTTCTTC. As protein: CSASSLLAGPNEQFF.

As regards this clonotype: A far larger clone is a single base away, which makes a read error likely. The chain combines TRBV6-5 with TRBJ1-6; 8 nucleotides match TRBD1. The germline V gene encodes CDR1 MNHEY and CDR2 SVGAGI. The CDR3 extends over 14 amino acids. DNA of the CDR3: TGTGCCAGCAGCGGACAGGGAGTGAGGTCACCCCTCGACTTT. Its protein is CASSGQGVRSPLDF.

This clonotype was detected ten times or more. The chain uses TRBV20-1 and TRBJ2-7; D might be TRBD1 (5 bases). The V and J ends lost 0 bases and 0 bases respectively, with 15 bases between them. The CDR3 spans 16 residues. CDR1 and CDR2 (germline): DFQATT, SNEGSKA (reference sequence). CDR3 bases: TGCAGTGCTAGAGATAGTCCCAGGGTGAGCTCCTACGAGCAGTACTTC. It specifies CSARDSPRVSSYEQYF.

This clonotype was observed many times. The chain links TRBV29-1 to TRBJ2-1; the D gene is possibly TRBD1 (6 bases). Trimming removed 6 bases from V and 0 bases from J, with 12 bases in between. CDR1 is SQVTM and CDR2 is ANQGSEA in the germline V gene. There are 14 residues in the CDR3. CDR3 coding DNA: TGCAGCGTCTCACAGGGCAGCTCCTACAATGAGCAGTTCTTC. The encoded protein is CSVSQGSSYNEQFF.

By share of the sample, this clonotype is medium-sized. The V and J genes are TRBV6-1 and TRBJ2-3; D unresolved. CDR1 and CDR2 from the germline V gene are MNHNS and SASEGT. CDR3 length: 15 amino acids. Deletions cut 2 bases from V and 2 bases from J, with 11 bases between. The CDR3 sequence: CASSELQHPTDTQYF. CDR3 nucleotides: TGTGCCAGCAGTGAATTACAACACCCCACAGATACGCAGTATTTT.

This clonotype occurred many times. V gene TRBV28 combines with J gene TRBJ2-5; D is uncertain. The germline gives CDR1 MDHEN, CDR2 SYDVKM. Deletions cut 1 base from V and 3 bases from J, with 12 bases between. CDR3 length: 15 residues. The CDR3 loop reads CASSLFDYGKETQYF. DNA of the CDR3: TGTGCCAGCAGTTTATTTGATTATGGTAAAGAGACCCAGTACTTC.

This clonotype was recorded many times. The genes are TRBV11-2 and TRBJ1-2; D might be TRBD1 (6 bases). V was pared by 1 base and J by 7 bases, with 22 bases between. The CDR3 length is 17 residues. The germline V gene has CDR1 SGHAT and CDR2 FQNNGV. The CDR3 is CASSLGHREGIIGGYTF. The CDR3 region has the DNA TGTGCCAGCAGCTTAGGGCACAGGGAGGGGATCATAGGTGGCTACACCTTC.

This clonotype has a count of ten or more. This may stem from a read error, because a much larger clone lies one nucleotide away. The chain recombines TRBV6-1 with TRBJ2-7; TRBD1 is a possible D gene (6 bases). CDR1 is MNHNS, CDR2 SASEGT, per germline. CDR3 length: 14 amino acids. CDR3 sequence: CANSQDRNTYEQYF. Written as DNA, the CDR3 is TGTGCCAACAGTCAGGACAGAAACACCTACGAGCAGTACTTC.

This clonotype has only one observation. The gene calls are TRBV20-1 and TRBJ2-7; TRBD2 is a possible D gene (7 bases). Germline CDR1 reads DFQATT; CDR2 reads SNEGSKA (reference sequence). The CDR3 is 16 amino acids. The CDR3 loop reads CIAEGRGALHSYEQYF. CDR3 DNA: TGCATTGCCGAGGGGAGGGGGGCGCTCCACTCCTACGAGCAGTACTTC.

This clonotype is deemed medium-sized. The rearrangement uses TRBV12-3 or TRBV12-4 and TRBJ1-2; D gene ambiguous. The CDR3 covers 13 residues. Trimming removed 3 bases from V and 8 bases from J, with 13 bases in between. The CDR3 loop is CASSLRYGNGYTF. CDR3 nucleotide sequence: TGTGCCAGCAGTTTGCGGTACGGGAACGGCTACACCTTC.

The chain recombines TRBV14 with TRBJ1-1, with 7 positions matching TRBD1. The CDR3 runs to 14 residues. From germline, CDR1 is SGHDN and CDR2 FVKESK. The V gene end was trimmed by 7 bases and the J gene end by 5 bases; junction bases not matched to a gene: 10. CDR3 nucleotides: TGTGCCAGCAACTCAGACAGGGAAGGGACTGAAGCTTTCTTT. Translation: CASNSDREGTEAFF. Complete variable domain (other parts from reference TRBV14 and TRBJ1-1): EAGVTQFPSHSVIEKGQTVTLRCDPISGHDNLYWYRRVMGKEIKFLLHFVKESKQDESGMPNNRFLAERTGGTYSTLKVQPAELEDSGVYFCASNSDREGTEAFFGQGTRLTVV.

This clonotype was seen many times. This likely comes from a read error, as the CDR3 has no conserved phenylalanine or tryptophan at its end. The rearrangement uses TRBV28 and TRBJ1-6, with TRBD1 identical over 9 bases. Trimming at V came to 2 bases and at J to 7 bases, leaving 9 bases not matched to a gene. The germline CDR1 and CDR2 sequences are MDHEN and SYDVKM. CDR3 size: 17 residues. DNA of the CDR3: TGTGCCAGCAGTTTACACCCTCTTGGACAGGGGAATTCACCCCTCCACCTT. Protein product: CASSLHPLGQGNSPLHL.

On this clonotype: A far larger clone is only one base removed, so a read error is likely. The DNA of the CDR3 is TGTGCCAGCAGCTTGCTGTCCAACACTGAATCTTTCTTT. Its translation is CASSLLSNTESFF. V and J are TRBV5-6 and TRBJ1-1; D call uncertain. From germline, CDR1 is SGHDT and CDR2 YYEEEE. The CDR3 loop spans 13 amino acids.

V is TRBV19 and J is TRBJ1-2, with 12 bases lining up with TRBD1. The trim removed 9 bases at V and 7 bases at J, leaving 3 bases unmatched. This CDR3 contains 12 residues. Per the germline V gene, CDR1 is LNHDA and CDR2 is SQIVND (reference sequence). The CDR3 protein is CARGQGASGYTF. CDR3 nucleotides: TGTGCCAGGGGACAGGGGGCGAGTGGCTACACCTTC. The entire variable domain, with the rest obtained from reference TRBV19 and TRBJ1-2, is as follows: DGGITQSPKYLFRKEGQNVTLSCEQNLNHDAMYWYRQDPGQGLRLIYYSQIVNDFQKGDIAEGYSVSREKKESFPLTVTSAQKNPTAFYLCARGQGASGYTFGSGTRLTVV.

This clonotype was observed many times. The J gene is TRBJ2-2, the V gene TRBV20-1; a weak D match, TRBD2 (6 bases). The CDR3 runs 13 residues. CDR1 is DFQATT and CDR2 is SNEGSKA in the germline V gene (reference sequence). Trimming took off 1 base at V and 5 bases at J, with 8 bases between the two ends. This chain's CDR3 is CSARVGTTGELFF. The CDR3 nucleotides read TGCAGTGCTAGAGTTGGGACTACCGGGGAGCTGTTTTTT.

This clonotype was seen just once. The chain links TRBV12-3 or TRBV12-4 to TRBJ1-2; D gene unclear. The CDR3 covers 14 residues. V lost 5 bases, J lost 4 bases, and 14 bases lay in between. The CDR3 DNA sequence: TGTGCCAGCAGTGACTCGTGGACCAGCTATGGCTACACCTTC. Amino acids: CASSDSWTSYGYTF.

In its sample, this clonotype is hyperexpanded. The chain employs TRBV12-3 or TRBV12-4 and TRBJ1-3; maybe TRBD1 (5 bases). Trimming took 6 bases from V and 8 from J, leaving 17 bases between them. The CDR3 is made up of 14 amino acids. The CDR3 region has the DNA TGTGCCAGCAGACTGGCTGGGATAGGGGACACCATATATTTT. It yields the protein CASRLAGIGDTIYF.

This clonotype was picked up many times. The CDR3 bases are TGTGCCAGCAGTATTAGCGGGGGCGCAGATACGCAGTATTTT. It is translated as CASSISGGADTQYF. The rearrangement links TRBV12-3 or TRBV12-4 to TRBJ2-3, with 9 bases aligning to TRBD2. V gave up 5 bases and J gave up 4 bases; unmatched junction bases: 4. The CDR3 loop spans 14 amino acids.

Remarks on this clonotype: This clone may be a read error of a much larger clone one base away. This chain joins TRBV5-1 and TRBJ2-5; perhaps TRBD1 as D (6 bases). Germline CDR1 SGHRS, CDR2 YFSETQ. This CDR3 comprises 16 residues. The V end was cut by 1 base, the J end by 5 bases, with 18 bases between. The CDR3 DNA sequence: TGCGCCAGCAGCTTGCTTGGGGGCACGTTGTACGAGACCCAGTACTTC. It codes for CASSLLGGTLYETQYF.

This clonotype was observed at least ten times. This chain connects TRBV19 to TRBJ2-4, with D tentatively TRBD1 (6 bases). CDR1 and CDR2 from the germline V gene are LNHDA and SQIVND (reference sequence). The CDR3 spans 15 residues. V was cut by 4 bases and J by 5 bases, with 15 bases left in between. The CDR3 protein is CASSRRRDTENIQYF. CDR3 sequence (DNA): TGTGCCAGTAGTAGGCGCCGGGACACCGAAAACATTCAGTACTTC.

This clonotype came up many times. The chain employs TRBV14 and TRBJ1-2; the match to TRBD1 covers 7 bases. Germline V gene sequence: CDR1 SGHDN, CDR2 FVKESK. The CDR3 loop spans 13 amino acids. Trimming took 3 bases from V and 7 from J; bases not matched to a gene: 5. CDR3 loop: CASSQTGPGGYTF. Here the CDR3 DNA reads TGTGCCAGCAGCCAGACAGGGCCGGGTGGCTACACCTTC. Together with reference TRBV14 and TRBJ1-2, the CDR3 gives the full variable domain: EAGVTQFPSHSVIEKGQTVTLRCDPISGHDNLYWYRRVMGKEIKFLLHFVKESKQDESGMPNNRFLAERTGGTYSTLKVQPAELEDSGVYFCASSQTGPGGYTFGSGTRLTVV.

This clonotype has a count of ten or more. CDR3 region: CASSATWIGTDTQYF. For the CDR3, the DNA is TGTGCCAGCAGCGCGACCTGGATTGGCACAGATACGCAGTATTTT. The rearrangement links TRBV9 to TRBJ2-3; D is uncertain. Germline CDR1 SGDLS, CDR2 YYNGEE. V gave up 3 bases and J gave up 1 base, with 12 bases separating them. The CDR3 consists of 15 residues. The full variable domain, completed using reference TRBV9 and TRBJ2-3, is DSGVTQTPKHLITATGQRVTLRCSPRSGDLSVYWYQQSLDQGLQFLIQYYNGEERAKGNILERFSAQQFPDLHSELNLSSLELGDSALYFCASSATWIGTDTQYFGPGTRLTVL.

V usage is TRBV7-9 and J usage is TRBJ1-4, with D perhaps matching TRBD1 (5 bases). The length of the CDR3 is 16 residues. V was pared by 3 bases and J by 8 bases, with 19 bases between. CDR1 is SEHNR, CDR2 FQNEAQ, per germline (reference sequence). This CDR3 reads CASSFTKRQWGEKLFF. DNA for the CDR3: TGTGCCAGCAGCTTTACGAAAAGACAGTGGGGCGAAAAACTGTTTTTT.